The source of this TCR beta chain is a study of cytomegalovirus exposure and HLA in healthy donors (dated by TCRdb to about 2017). Background on the whole study: An earlier analysis of a few hundred of the donors reported 276 Gb of sequence data and some 110 million unique TCR beta sequences obtained from roughly 170 million T cells. An early release covering approximately 600 HLA-typed donors comprised 250 to 350 gigabases of sequencing data and 85 million to 100 million unique TCR sequences. The genetic ancestry cluster associated with self-reported Caucasian donors included about four fifths of the roughly 360 genotyped donors. The study aimed to test whether cataloging public T cell receptors could reveal signatures of past pathogen exposure. The study used immunosequencing to profile the T cell repertoires of around 600 subjects and linked those repertoires to cytomegalovirus serostatus. A separate validation cohort of about 110 different subjects was used in addition to the approximately 700-subject first cohort. To predict cytomegalovirus infection status, the study brought together high-throughput TCR immunosequencing, statistical association of individual TCRs with disease status, and machine learning. A later analysis re-examined previously published TCR beta repertoires from around 670 donors and added high-resolution HLA genotyping to investigate patterns of TCR occurrence. Rather than drawing on any new phenotypic data, the later analysis identified candidate immune exposures from TCR beta sequences and the way those sequences occurred across donors. In an earlier analysis of several hundred of the donors, high-throughput TCR beta sequencing was used to judge whether each TCR beta V gene segment behaved as functional or pseudogenic. Donor age, sex, ethnicity and CMV serostatus were collected together with the repertoire data. A later genetic analysis took genome-wide SNP genotypes for about 60% of the roughly 670 donors and used that subset as a discovery cohort. Every repertoire in the discovery cohort had been generated on one and the same sequencing platform. Both class I and class II loci were covered by HLA typing, at four-digit resolution. The number of typed donors differed by locus: roughly 620-630 for A, B, C, DRB1 and DQB1; some 500 for DQA1; around 610 for DPA1; and roughly 450 for DPB1. About five DR-DQ haplotypes were treated as single units for association and clustering because of strong linkage in the cohort. On average, 235,054 unique TCR beta nucleotide sequences were sequenced per donor among roughly 430 genotyped donors of the cohort, with 15% to 20% of those sequences being non-productive.

Library method: the immunoSEQ multiplex PCR assay. A mixture of 60 forward primers for TCR Vbeta segments and 13 reverse primers for TCR Jbeta segments was used in the multiplex PCR. Amplification of the CDR3 region of rearranged TCR beta genes was performed with a multiplex PCR assay on genomic DNA. On the Illumina HiSeq System, the amplified TCR beta libraries were sequenced as 87-base-pair reads. The paper's processing steps were these. In a later analysis, 80 million or so unique TCR beta chains were counted across the approximately 620 repertoires, and roughly 10 million of these chains were shared by at least two donors. Raw reads were error-corrected and collapsed into unique sequences by a nearest-neighbor algorithm in which closely related sequences were merged to remove PCR and sequencing errors. To assign V, D and J gene segments, CDR3 sequences were aligned to IMGT reference sequences. For a sequence to be retained, at least a six-nucleotide match to both a V gene segment and a J gene segment was required. Rearrangements were called productive when the CDR3 lacked stop codons and stayed in frame with V and J; all others were non-productive. CDR3 was defined according to IMGT convention as the region running from the second conserved V-encoded cysteine to the conserved J-encoded phenylalanine. The earlier analysis of about 570 of the donors excluded any sequence lacking an unambiguous match to a single V gene segment. An earlier analysis of several hundred of the donors called V segments functional above 56.7% productive rearrangements and segregating when the between-donor standard deviation exceeded 5%. A statistical classification framework was developed to diagnose cytomegalovirus status using the catalog of TCR beta chain sequences. In a later analysis, V and J genes were assigned by comparing TCR nucleotide sequences against IMGT/GENE-DB human TR gene sequences. The TCRdist pipeline was used in a later analysis to assign CDR3 sequences and most-parsimonious VDJ recombination scenarios. In a later analysis, each TCR beta chain was defined by its CDR3 amino acid sequence together with its V-gene family, and reads lacking a unique V-gene family were excluded. As a way to deal with suspected cross-contamination and a sequencing artifact, a later analysis dropped under 600 nucleotide sequences that were highly shared and had low generation probability. In a later analysis, a clonal expansion index for each public chain was calculated from normalized within-repertoire ranks of inferred template counts. In a later analysis, generation probabilities were computed using a VDJ recombination model fitted to out-of-frame rearrangements, and the results were checked against IGoR. In a later analysis, TCR-TCR, TCR-HLA and TCR-CMV co-occurrence was scored with hypergeometric tests, and a repertoire-size bias correction was applied to TCR pairs. In a later analysis, false discovery rates were estimated by permuting HLA or CMV assignments 20 times. In a later analysis, co-occurring TCRs were grouped using DBSCAN, with TCRdist sequence similarity added in when clustering inside HLA-allele-positive subsets. For co-occurrence clustering, repertoires with fewer than 30,000 or more than 120,000 public chains were excluded, along with five or six repertoires with anomalous nucleotide sharing. The table comes from immuneACCESS by way of TCRdb, which keeps in-frame sequences with V and J called. Part of the clones is missing from these tables; in studies checked, under half for an unresolved V gene and the rest for unknown reasons. V, J and clone size are those of that table, while D and trimming were read from the DNA. This sample lists tens of thousands of clones; around 76% were detected once. The ten largest clonotypes hold roughly 12% of the sample.

Overall study outcomes, separate from this receptor: Some IMGT-functional V segments, including TRBV6-2 and TRBV6-3, could not be distinguished by the 87-base-pair reads and were therefore excluded. While some public TCRs were present in many individuals, most TCR sequences turned up only very rarely across donors. According to a later analysis, most CMV-associated TCR beta chains appeared to be HLA-restricted, and the HLA associations seemed to be driven largely by CMV exposure. A later analysis found that TCR association rates varied across HLA loci, with DRB1 alleles showing the most associated TCRs and HLA-C alleles the fewest. A further reported finding was that TCR beta sequences accurately predicted the HLA-A and HLA-B alleles for most subjects in the first cohort. The presence/absence analyses assumed that sequencing depth was roughly uniform across donors, and that assumption may not be true. Because counts were too low, roughly 17 rarely observed V segments, including chromosome 9 orphons, were left out of the earlier analysis of 587 of the donors. At a false discovery rate of 0.05, a later analysis linked fewer than 20,000 TCR beta sequences to specific HLA alleles. The only immune exposure information available for the cohort was CMV serostatus. Linkage disequilibrium might explain the correlated functional status among segregating V segments, but an unknown experimental factor could not be ruled out. In a later analysis, several top co-occurrence clusters were reported to appear linked to parvovirus B19, influenza, CMV and Epstein-Barr virus. A later analysis found that HLA-associated TCR beta chains were more clonally expanded and had lower generation probabilities than equally common non-associated chains. The cohort was sequenced for TCR beta chains only, and without alpha or paired-chain data the features that could be detected were limited. The authors suggested that the approach could potentially be generalized to other disease states and immunological phenotypes. Strong co-occurrence of HLA alleles, especially DR and DQ, made assigning TCR associations to individual alleles difficult. Because some donors lacked HLA typing at each locus, the association tests relied only on the typed subset. A cluster of highly shared sequence variants was judged likely to represent a technical artifact of the sequencing pipeline. An earlier analysis of approximately 540 of the donors showed that most TCR beta V segments appeared in productive rearrangements either about 87% or about 30% of the time, which broadly matched IMGT annotations. A few of the identified cytomegalovirus-associated TCR beta chains were confirmed in vitro to be specific for cytomegalovirus antigens. In both the original and validation cohorts, the classifier was reported to diagnose cytomegalovirus status with high specificity and sensitivity. The study listed 150 to 200 TCR beta chains as associated with cytomegalovirus. A later genetic analysis associated a missense DCLRE1C variant with V-gene and J-gene trimming of TCR beta chains, and an independent cohort replicated the association. A later genetic analysis reported fewer N-insertions in productive TCRs among donors in an Asian-associated ancestry cluster than the approximately 700-donor mean.

Comment on this clone: Its antigen remains unidentified. No qualities accompany the bases; no much larger clone lies one base away.

As encoded in the germline V gene, CDR1 is SGDLS while CDR2 is YYNGEE. The CDR3, cysteine through phenylalanine, is 13 amino acids long. Only CDR3 DNA is held: 39 bases, read in frame from base 1. V is trimmed back by 2 bases and J by 6 bases, and the junction contains 4 bases that no gene match accounts for. In total, approximately 700 healthy bone marrow donors made up the cohort. Cohort members were all nominally healthy when sampled, although unrecorded immune exposures were likely present. The donor tested CMV seropositive, placing the donor among the 290 or so seropositive members of the cohort. A peripheral blood sample was collected from each donor, and TCR beta sequencing was performed on peripheral blood mononuclear cells. Genomic DNA was extracted from the blood cell samples with the Qiagen DNeasy Blood Extraction Kit.

This TCR came from a male donor in good health and CMV-seropositive. The chain is encoded by TRBV9 joined to TRBJ2-5, with 7 junctional bases fitting TRBD2. Sequencing was performed on PBMCs. The CDR3 region: CASSVGDYKTQYF. The bases read TGTGCCAGCAGCGTTGGGGACTACAAGACCCAGTACTTC.